The 29 T cell receptor beta chains below were found in one sample sequenced in a study of T cells of healthy individuals. TCRdb re-analysed the 5' RACE reads in MiXCR, keeping a single row per CDR3 protein. Of over 95,000 distinct CDR3 sequences in the sample, around 17% were seen once. The receptors shown here come from a human donor in good health.

This clonotype was seen ten or more times. The rearrangement joins TRBV20-1 to TRBJ1-3; weak D call: TRBD1 (5 bases). Germline V lookup: CDR1 DFQATT, CDR2 SNEGSKA (reference sequence). The CDR3 runs to 12 residues. V shed 4 bases and J shed 4 bases, with 8 bases lying between them. The CDR3 nucleotides are TGCAGTGCTACGGGGCTCGGAAACACCATATATTTT. The encoded protein is CSATGLGNTIYF.

The chain joins TRBV4-1 to TRBJ1-4; TRBD1 agrees at 8 bases. The CDR3 consists of 20 residues. Germline CDR1 is MGHRA and CDR2 is YSYEKL. Trimming cost V 0 bases and J 0 bases; bases outside gene matches: 12. For the CDR3, the DNA is TGCGCCAGCAGCCAAGACCAGATCAGGGGGCGATTGGCAACTAATGAAAAACTGTTTTTT. Its protein is CASSQDQIRGRLATNEKLFF.

This clonotype occurred many times. V usage is TRBV12-3 or TRBV12-4 and J usage is TRBJ2-3; D remains unclear. The V end was cut by 5 bases, the J end by 1 base, with 1 base between. CDR3 length equals 11 residues. CDR3 nucleotide sequence: TGTGCCAGCAGTCGCACAGATACGCAGTATTTT. Protein product: CASSRTDTQYF.

This clonotype was recorded a few times. The chain employs TRBV20-1 and TRBJ2-3; D is undetermined. The length of the CDR3 is 10 residues. CDR1 is DFQATT and CDR2 is SNEGSKA in the germline V gene (reference sequence). V lost 3 bases and J 6 bases, leaving 4 bases between the germline ends. This chain's CDR3 is CSASDDTQYF. The CDR3 nucleotides are TGCAGTGCTAGTGATGATACGCAGTATTTT.

This clonotype has just a few counts. The rearrangement links TRBV27 to TRBJ2-7; D perhaps matches TRBD1 (6 bases). The CDR3 loop spans 15 amino acids. Trimming stripped 3 bases from V and 3 bases from J, with 15 bases between. CDR1 is MNHEY and CDR2 is SMNVEV in the germline V gene (reference sequence). CDR3 sequence: CASSFDRQRVYEQYF. CDR3 in DNA: TGTGCCAGCAGTTTCGACAGGCAACGAGTCTACGAGCAGTACTTC.

A note on this clonotype: The junction does not match germline at one end; this may be a read error. CDR3 nucleotide sequence: TGCAGTGCTGGAGATACCCCTGGGGCCGAGCAGTACTTC. Translation: CSAGDTPGAEQYF. This chain joins TRBV20-1 and TRBJ2-7; a weak D match, TRBD1 (5 bases). Germline CDR1 and CDR2: DFQATT and SNEGSKA (reference sequence). The CDR3 spans 13 residues.

With respect to this clonotype: An end of the junction does not agree with germline; a read error may underlie this. The V call is TRBV20-1, the J call TRBJ1-2; 7 bases line up with TRBD1. The CDR3 has 13 residues. Germline V CDR1 and CDR2: DFQATT, SNEGSKA (reference sequence). CDR3: CSATAWDSYGYNF. The CDR3 DNA follows: TGCAGTGCCACCGCCTGGGACAGTTATGGCTACAACTTC.

This clonotype came up a few times. The chain is built from TRBV5-1 and TRBJ2-4; possible D gene TRBD2, 6 bases. Trimming took 1 base from V and 5 from J, leaving 10 bases between them. Germline CDR1 SGHRS, CDR2 YFSETQ. This CDR3 has 14 amino acids. CDR3 sequence reads: CASSLTGSENIQYF. The CDR3 DNA reads as TGCGCCAGCAGCTTGACCGGGAGCGAAAACATTCAGTACTTC.

This rearrangement joins TRBV5-5 to TRBJ2-1, with 9 bases identical to TRBD1. The CDR3 length is 15 residues. Trimming took 4 bases from V and 8 from J; bases not matched to a gene: 10. Germline V gene lookup returns CDR1 SGHKS and CDR2 YYEKEE (reference sequence). For the CDR3, the DNA is TGTGCCAGCAGCCTCCGGGACAGGGAGTTCCATGAGCAGTTCTTC. Translation: CASSLRDREFHEQFF.

V is TRBV27 and J is TRBJ1-1; D is perhaps TRBD1 (6 bases). Germline values: CDR1 MNHEY, CDR2 SMNVEV (reference sequence). V lost 6 bases and J 1 base, leaving 15 bases between the germline ends. This CDR3 comprises 15 residues. CDR3 amino acids: CASSSPGHQNTEAFF. DNA of the CDR3: TGTGCCAGCAGCTCTCCGGGACACCAGAACACTGAAGCTTTCTTT.

A single count supports this clonotype. J is TRBJ2-1 and V is TRBV7-8, with a possible D match to TRBD2 (6 bases). Germline V gene lookup returns CDR1 SGHVS and CDR2 FQNEAQ. Trimming cost V 4 bases and J 6 bases, with 16 bases left between them. The CDR3 contains 15 residues. CDR3 sequence: CASSSIRGTINEQFF. Written as DNA, the CDR3 is TGTGCCAGCAGCTCGATTCGGGGGACCATCAATGAGCAGTTCTTC.

The chain uses TRBV4-2 and TRBJ2-3; D possibly corresponds to TRBD2 (6 bases). The CDR3 loop spans 16 amino acids. Germline assignment: CDR1 LGHNA and CDR2 YNFKEQ. Trimming cost V 1 base and J 7 bases, with 18 bases left between them. The chain's CDR3 is CASSQVSFGGIYTQYF. The CDR3 nucleotides read TGTGCCAGCAGCCAAGTTAGTTTTGGCGGGATATATACGCAGTATTTT.

This clonotype was detected a few times. V gene TRBV15 combines with J gene TRBJ1-4; D is unresolved. V lost 3 bases and J 1 base, leaving 6 bases between the germline ends. The CDR3 runs 14 residues. CDR1 LNHNV and CDR2 YYDKDF come from the germline V gene (reference sequence). The CDR3 sequence: CATSRTGTNEKLFF. The CDR3 DNA sequence: TGTGCCACCAGCAGGACGGGAACTAATGAAAAACTGTTTTTT.

This clonotype was picked up a small number of times. The J gene is TRBJ1-1, the V gene TRBV12-3 or TRBV12-4, with 7 bases that match TRBD1. With V trimmed by 7 bases and J by 0 bases, 5 bases remained unmatched. There are 14 residues in the CDR3. The CDR3 spells CASNRGPLNTEAFF. The DNA for the CDR3 is TGTGCCAGCAACAGGGGCCCTTTGAACACTGAAGCTTTCTTT.

The CDR3 DNA follows: TGTGCCAGCACGCCAAGAAGACGAACCAATCAGCCCCAGCATTTT. Protein product: CASTPRRRTNQPQHF. The V and J genes are TRBV6-6 and TRBJ1-5, with D unresolved. CDR1 and CDR2 (germline): MNHNY, SVGAGI (reference sequence). This CDR3 spans 15 amino acids. V lost 7 bases to trimming and J lost 3 bases, with 16 bases between them.

The chain carries TRBV28 and TRBJ2-7, with D possibly called TRBD1 or TRBD2 (6 bases each). CDR3 length equals 14 residues. Deletions cut 6 bases from V and 1 base from J, with 13 bases between. Germline CDR1 MDHEN, CDR2 SYDVKM. In DNA, the CDR3 is TGTGCCAGCAGAAAACAAGGGGGGTCCTACGAGCAGTACTTC. Protein product: CASRKQGGSYEQYF. Supplemented by reference TRBV28 and TRBJ2-7, the full variable domain reads DVKVTQSSRYLVKRTGEKVFLECVQDMDHENMFWYRQDPGLGLRLIYFSYDVKMKEKGDIPEGYSVSREKKERFSLILESASTNQTSMYLCASRKQGGSYEQYFGPGTRLTVT.

The gene calls are TRBV2 and TRBJ1-2, with D maybe TRBD1 (5 bases). The germline V and J ends were trimmed by 4 bases and 4 bases, with 16 bases remaining between them. CDR3 length: 15 amino acids. The germline V gene encodes CDR1 SNHLY and CDR2 FYNNEI. CDR3 amino acids: CASSAGTELIYGYTF. CDR3 in DNA: TGTGCCAGCAGTGCAGGGACCGAACTAATCTATGGCTACACCTTC.

The sample holds a few counts of this clonotype. The CDR3 region has the DNA TGCAGTGCTAGAGACGGTGGGACAGCCGGTTCTACGCAGTATTTT. It specifies CSARDGGTAGSTQYF. This rearrangement joins TRBV20-1 to TRBJ2-3; 7 nucleotides line up with TRBD1. The CDR3 spans 15 residues. V lost 0 bases, J lost 8 bases, and 11 bases stayed unmatched. CDR1 is DFQATT, CDR2 SNEGSKA, per germline (reference sequence).

The CDR3 sequence is CASTDSYEQYF. The DNA for the CDR3 is TGTGCCAGCACCGACAGCTACGAGCAGTACTTC. The genes are TRBV6-5 and TRBJ2-7; possible D gene TRBD1, 5 bases. The germline CDR1 and CDR2 sequences are MNHEY and SVGAGI. The CDR3 is 11 amino acids. The V end was cut by 7 bases, the J end by 3 bases, with 7 bases between.

Many counts were recorded for this clonotype. The CDR3 region is CSVESAGTEAFF. The CDR3 DNA follows: TGCAGCGTTGAATCGGCGGGGACTGAAGCTTTCTTT. This rearrangement joins TRBV29-1 to TRBJ1-1; D unresolved. Trimming stripped 2 bases from V and 5 bases from J, with 9 bases between. CDR1 and CDR2 from the germline V gene are SQVTM and ANQGSEA. The CDR3 length is 12 residues.

A remark on this clonotype: This may be a read error, as it is one base from a much larger clone. This sequence joins TRBV12-3 or TRBV12-4 and TRBJ1-2, with 9 positions matching TRBD1. The CDR3 spans 14 residues. The CDR3 bases are TGTGCCAGCAGTTCGGGACAGGGATACTATGGCTACAACTTC. Its translation is CASSSGQGYYGYNF.

This clonotype was counted at least ten times. This chain links TRBV6-1 with TRBJ1-6; D is undetermined. CDR3 length equals 13 residues. The germline V gene encodes CDR1 MNHNS and CDR2 SASEGT. V was trimmed by 6 bases and J by 8 bases, leaving 11 bases between them. The CDR3 region has the DNA TGTGCCAGCAGCGTGAATTGGGATTCACCCCTCCACTTT. Its translation: CASSVNWDSPLHF.

V gene TRBV5-1 combines with J gene TRBJ2-3; D gene unclear. V lost 1 base to trimming and J lost 4 bases, with 13 bases between them. Germline V CDR1 and CDR2: SGHRS, YFSETQ. This CDR3 has 15 residues. CDR3 DNA: TGCGCCAGCAGCTTGTGGGCAGGTCCCCCAGATACGCAGTATTTT. Translated: CASSLWAGPPDTQYF. Drawing the rest from reference TRBV5-1 and TRBJ2-3, the complete variable domain is KAGVTQTPRYLIKTRGQQVTLSCSPISGHRSVSWYQQTPGQGLQFLFEYFSETQRNKGNFPGRFSGRQFSNSRSEMNVSTLELGDSALYLCASSLWAGPPDTQYFGPGTRLTVL.

The chain couples TRBV6-2 or TRBV6-3 to TRBJ1-1; D is undetermined. Between the trimmed V and J ends, which lost 6 bases and 1 base, there was a span of 18 bases. The CDR3 has 16 residues. CDR1 is MNHEY, CDR2 SVGEGT, per germline. For the CDR3, the DNA is TGTGCCAGCAGACAATGGGGAGGGAGAAAGAACACTGAAGCTTTCTTT. Its translation: CASRQWGGRKNTEAFF.

The chain employs TRBV6-5 and TRBJ1-3; a possible D gene is TRBD1 (5 bases). The ends were cut back, 0 bases at V and 2 bases at J, with 11 bases in the middle. In germline, CDR1 is MNHEY, CDR2 SVGAGI. This CDR3 region has 16 residues. CDR3 sequence (DNA): TGTGCCAGCAGTTACTCGTCGGAGGGGACTGGAAACACCATATATTTT. This translates into CASSYSSEGTGNTIYF.

The chain joins TRBV4-1 to TRBJ1-3; weak D call: TRBD1 (5 bases). V was cut by 5 bases and J by 2 bases, with 13 bases left in between. The CDR3 contains 15 residues. Germline V gene lookup returns CDR1 MGHRA and CDR2 YSYEKL. The CDR3 DNA reads TGCGCCAGCAGCAAAACCGGGACGACTGGAAACACCATATATTTT. Protein: CASSKTGTTGNTIYF.

In its sample, this clonotype was seen many times. The chain uses TRBV15 and TRBJ2-3; 9 nucleotides line up with TRBD2. V was pared by 5 bases and J by 6 bases, with 0 bases of the junction left unmatched. Germline values: CDR1 LNHNV, CDR2 YYDKDF (reference sequence). The CDR3 sequence is 12 residues long. CDR3 in amino acids: CATSAGGDTQYF. The CDR3 bases are TGTGCCACCAGCGCGGGGGGGGATACGCAGTATTTT.

This chain links TRBV10-3 with TRBJ2-5, with D tentatively TRBD2 (5 bases). Germline CDR1 reads ENHRY; CDR2 reads SYGVKD. V was clipped by 2 bases and J by 1 base, with 11 bases between them. The CDR3 is 15 amino acids. CDR3 coding DNA: TGTGCCATCAGTGAGCCCGGGGATATCCAAGAGACCCAGTACTTC. As protein: CAISEPGDIQETQYF.

This clonotype was found many times. V and J are TRBV11-1 and TRBJ1-6; no firm D call. V was cut by 5 bases and J by 7 bases, with 6 bases left in between. From germline, CDR1 is SGHAT and CDR2 FQDESV (reference sequence). The CDR3 totals 12 residues. CDR3 region: CASSHRNSPLHF. The CDR3 DNA follows: TGTGCCAGCAGCCACAGAAATTCACCCCTCCACTTT. Full variable domain (remainder filled in from reference TRBV11-1 and TRBJ1-6): EAEVAQSPRYKITEKSQAVAFWCDPISGHATLYWYRQILGQGPELLVQFQDESVVDDSQLPKDRFSAERLKGVDSTLKIQPAELGDSAMYLCASSHRNSPLHFGNGTRLTVT.